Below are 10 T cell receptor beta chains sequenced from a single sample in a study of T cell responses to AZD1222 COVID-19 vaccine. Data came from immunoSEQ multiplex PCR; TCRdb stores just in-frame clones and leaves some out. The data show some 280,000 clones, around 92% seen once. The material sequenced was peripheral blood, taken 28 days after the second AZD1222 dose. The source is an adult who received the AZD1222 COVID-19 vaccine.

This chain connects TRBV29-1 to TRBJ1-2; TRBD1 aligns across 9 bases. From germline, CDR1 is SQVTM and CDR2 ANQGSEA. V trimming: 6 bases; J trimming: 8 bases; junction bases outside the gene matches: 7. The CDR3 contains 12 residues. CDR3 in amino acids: CSVEQGARGYTF. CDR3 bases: TGCAGCGTGGAACAGGGGGCGCGGGGCTACACCTTC.

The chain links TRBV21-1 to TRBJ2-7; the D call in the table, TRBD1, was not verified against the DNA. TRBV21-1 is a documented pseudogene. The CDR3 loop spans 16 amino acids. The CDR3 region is CASSTPGTGVSYEQYF. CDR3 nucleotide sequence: TGTGCCAGCAGCACCCCCGGGACAGGGGTCTCCTACGAGCAGTACTTC.

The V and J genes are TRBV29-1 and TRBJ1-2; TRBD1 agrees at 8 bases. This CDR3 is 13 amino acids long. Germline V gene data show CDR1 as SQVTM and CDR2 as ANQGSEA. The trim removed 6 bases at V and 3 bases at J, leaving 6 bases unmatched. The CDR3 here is CSVYGQGYYGYTF. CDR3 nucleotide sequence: TGCAGCGTGTACGGACAGGGTTACTATGGCTACACCTTC.

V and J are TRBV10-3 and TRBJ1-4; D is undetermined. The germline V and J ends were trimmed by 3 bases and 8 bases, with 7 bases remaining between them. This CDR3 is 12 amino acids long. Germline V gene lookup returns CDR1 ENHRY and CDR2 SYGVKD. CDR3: CAISDSREKLFF. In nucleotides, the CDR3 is TGTGCCATCAGTGATTCACGGGAAAAACTGTTTTTT.

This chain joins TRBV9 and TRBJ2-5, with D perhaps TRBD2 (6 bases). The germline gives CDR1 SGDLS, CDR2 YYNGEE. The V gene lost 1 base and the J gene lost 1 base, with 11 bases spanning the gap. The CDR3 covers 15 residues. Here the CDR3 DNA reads TGTGCCAGCAGCGTATCCTGGGGGGTCCAAGAGACCCAGTACTTC. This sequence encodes CASSVSWGVQETQYF.

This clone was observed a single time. The CDR3 DNA is TGTGCCAGCAGTCGGTGGAGGGAAGAGACCCAGTACTTC. Its protein is CASSRWREETQYF. The chain couples TRBV3-1 (or the pseudogene TRBV3-2) to TRBJ2-5; maybe TRBD2 (6 bases). The V end lost 6 bases, the J end lost 3 bases, and 11 bases lay between the germline ends. The CDR3 contains 13 residues. Germline V gene sequence: CDR1 LGHDT, CDR2 YNNKEL (reference sequence).

CDR3 region: CASSLSRRGVYEQYF. The CDR3 region has the DNA TGTGCCAGCAGCTTGAGTCGTAGGGGAGTCTACGAGCAGTACTTC. The rearrangement joins TRBV7-2 to TRBJ2-7, with D perhaps being TRBD1 or TRBD2 (5 bases each). The CDR3 is 15 residues long. The V gene lost 3 bases and the J gene lost 3 bases, with 15 bases spanning the gap. The germline V gene encodes CDR1 SGHTA and CDR2 FQGNSA.

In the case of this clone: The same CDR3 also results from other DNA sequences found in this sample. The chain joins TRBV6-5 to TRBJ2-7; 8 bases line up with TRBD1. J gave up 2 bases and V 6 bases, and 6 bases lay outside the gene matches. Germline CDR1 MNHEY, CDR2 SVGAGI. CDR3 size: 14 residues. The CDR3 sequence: CASSRGQGTYEQYF. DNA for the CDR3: TGTGCCAGCAGCAGAGGACAGGGAACCTACGAGCAGTACTTC.

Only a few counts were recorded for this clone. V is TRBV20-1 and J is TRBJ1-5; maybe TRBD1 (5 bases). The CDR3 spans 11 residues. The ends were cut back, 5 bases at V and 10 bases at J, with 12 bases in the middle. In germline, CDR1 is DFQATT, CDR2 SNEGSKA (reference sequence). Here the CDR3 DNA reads TGCAGTGCTGGCCAGGGTCTCCCCCAGCATTTT. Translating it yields CSAGQGLPQHF.

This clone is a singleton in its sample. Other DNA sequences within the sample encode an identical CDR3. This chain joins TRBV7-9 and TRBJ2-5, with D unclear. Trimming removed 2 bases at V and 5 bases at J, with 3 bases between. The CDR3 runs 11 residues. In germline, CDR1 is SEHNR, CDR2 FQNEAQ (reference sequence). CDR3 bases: TGTGCCAGCAGCTTATCCGAGACCCAGTACTTC. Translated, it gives CASSLSETQYF.